This TCR beta chain is from a study of relationships among human T cell subsets (dated by TCRdb to the early 2010s). Regarding the research as a whole: Eight distinct blood T cell populations were sequenced: pan T, CD8 cytotoxic, regulatory, Th1, Th2, naive plus transitional, activated and memory cells.

Starting from positively selected CD4+ cells, anti-CD25 beads were used to select CD4+CD25+ regulatory T cells. Miltenyi superparamagnetic beads coated with subset-specific monoclonal antibodies were used for isolation of the T cell subsets. Every T cell population was isolated from peripheral blood. Ficoll separation was used to obtain mononuclear cells from whole blood, after which anti-CD14 microbeads were used to deplete monocytes. The isolated cell populations were resuspended in RNAprotect reagent immediately. Libraries came from multiplex PCR. Sequencing was carried out with a 454 GS FLX. TCR alpha and beta CDR3 regions were amplified from mRNA by semiquantitative ARM-PCR. In ARM-PCR, tagged nested gene-specific primers were used first, and exponential amplification was then carried out by communal superprimers. Before the first-round PCR products went through the second amplification round, exonuclease was used to remove the nested primers. Sequencing of the amplicons was performed on the 454 platform, which allows millions of DNA fragments to be sequenced rapidly without cloning bias. A read was counted as effective if the read could be mapped to both V and J germline segments. From the authors' description of their analysis: IRmap, which uses pyromap, a Smith-Waterman modification adapted to 454 sequencing errors, was used to assign reads to germline V, D and J segments. D-beta assignments were filtered using cutoffs set at the 99th percentile of alignment scores from simulated random sequences. CDR3 was defined as the amino acids lying between the conserved V-segment Y[YFLI]C motif and the J-segment [FW]GXGT motif. Repertoire diversity was estimated with a compound Poisson process model previously applied to large-scale EST data. A procedure for detecting cross-contamination was used to argue that sample contamination was not the source of the shared CDR3s. The public reads were quality trimmed at Q25 with fastp and then assembled into clones with MiXCR by TCRdb, keeping productive beta chains. Rows are combined by CDR3 protein, so each entry shows the most common genes and DNA. V and J calls and clone size were set by TCRdb, not the authors. This sample lists 13,000 to 15,000 distinct CDR3 sequences; 50% to 75% were detected once. The top ten hold approximately 2.3% of the sample.

Points on this clonotype: No antigen is known for it. Base qualities are not at hand, and no much larger clone is one base apart.

What the study reported, not specific to this receptor: No statistically significant differences in V, D and J usage, CDR3 length or N-nucleotide additions were observed among the seven subsets. Over 50% of CD8+ cytotoxic sequences belonged to clones with over 100 reads, whereas regulatory and Th2 subsets showed few such clones. A CD4+CD8+ double-positive population could not be ruled out by the bead-based sorting. The considerable overlap in CDR3s among Th1, Th2 and regulatory T cells was taken as suggesting that cell fate choices are stochastic.

The V end gives up 5 bases and the J end 2 bases, leaving 6 bases in the junction not matched to a gene. The CDR3 holds 14 amino acids from the cysteine to the phenylalanine. The sequence is cut down to CDR3 DNA, 42 bases in frame from base 1. The V and J genes are TRBV12-3 or TRBV12-4 and TRBJ2-7; 7 bases in the middle match TRBD2. Sequenced input: Tregs sorted from blood. The TCR originated in a man aged 40-50 years in good health. The nucleotides are TGTGCCAGCAGTCAGAGCGGGGCCGCCTACGAGCAGTACTTC. Its amino acids are CASSQSGAAYEQYF.